The entry below gives a single T cell receptor beta chain sequence along with its context. This clonotype was counted a few times. This clone's antigen is unknown. Base qualities were left out, and no much larger clone turns up one base away. The germline V gene specifies SGHAT as CDR1 and FQNNGV as CDR2. The germline ends are 18 bases apart after V is trimmed by 5 bases and J by 5 bases. Taken from cysteine to phenylalanine, the CDR3 has 15 residues. Only the CDR3 DNA stays, 45 bases, in frame from base 1. Library creation used PCR. TCRdb names Illumina iSeq 100 as the instrument used. In the original analysis: Non-productive sequences were removed, and CDR3s not starting with C, not ending with F or W, or shorter than 7 amino acids were discarded. Using R version 3.6.1, CDR3 homology was evaluated through Levenshtein distances (stringdist) along with unrooted phylogenetic trees (ape). The public sequencing data were trimmed at Q25 with fastp and processed into clonotypes with MiXCR by TCRdb, which kept only in-frame beta chains. Entries are consolidated by CDR3 protein sequence, retaining the most common genes and DNA. The V and J calls shown here were made by TCRdb, not taken from the authors' results. The sample table records some 33,000 distinct CDR3 sequences; more than 35% of these occur just once. The ten biggest clones cover 4.5% to 7% of the sample.

The entry originates in a study of vaccination and CD4 T cells after COVID-19 (dated by TCRdb to 2022 to 2024). Describing the broader study: SARS-CoV-2 positivity had been established in the convalescent patients by nasal swab PCR, and mild disease was recorded in several of these patients and severe disease in one. Post-vaccine blood samples were obtained a median of around 74 days after the second vaccine dose, with a range of 14 to 241 days. The convalescent cohort included six males and four females, with two Hispanic individuals, seven Caucasians, two Asians and one multiracial person. In approximately ten COVID-19 convalescent patients and a handful of infection-naive healthy vaccine recipients, the spike-specific CD4+ TCR repertoire before mRNA vaccination was compared with the repertoire after mRNA vaccination. A few convalescent patients gave samples both early after vaccination (day 14) and late after vaccination (days 161 to 241). Post-COVID blood samples were collected from convalescent patients a median of roughly 100 days after diagnosis, with a range of roughly 30 to 161 days. Each participant got two doses of either the Pfizer-BioNTech BNT162b2 vaccine (n=8) or the Moderna mRNA-1273 vaccine (n=2). Study-wide conclusions, independent of this receptor: In convalescent patients, a median about 86% of post-vaccine SARS-CoV-2-reactive clones were detected only after vaccination, and vaccine-specific priming was suggested by this finding. The number of convalescent patients in the study was relatively small, and the study did not examine early timepoints following natural infection. The median number of SARS-CoV-2-reactive clonotypes rose from under 25 after infection to a few dozen after vaccination, but the change was not significant. Of the vaccine-specific clones in convalescent patients, 304 of 307, or nearly all, reacted only to SARS-CoV-2 spike and did not cross-react with common cold coronaviruses.

This specimen's time point label, per the study, means: late sampling 161 to 241 days after vaccination in a few convalescent patients. Positive SARS-CoV-2 PCR tests in the convalescent patients dated from March to December 2020, before Alpha, Beta and Delta variants emerged in the United States. PBMCs were separated from whole blood using Ficoll-Paque Plus gradient centrifugation and then either used fresh or cryopreserved at -140C. Sequenced here: CD4+ T cells from blood, sampled about 7 months after SARS-CoV-2 vaccination. The chain uses TRBV11-2 and TRBJ2-5; no D gene is confidently identified. The receptor was derived from a human donor who had recovered from COVID-19. In nucleotide form, the sequence is TGTGCCAGCAGCCCGTCCGGTTGGCCGGAGGAGACCCAGTACTTC. Translation gives CASSPSGWPEETQYF.